The following is a T cell receptor beta chain sequence with its context. Its cognate antigen is unknown. This entry belongs to a study of glioma-infiltrating T cells after dendritic cell vaccination. Study-level information: Patients had newly diagnosed or recurrent glioblastoma and received dendritic cell vaccines. Three intradermal dendritic cell vaccine injections were given every two weeks.

Time point specified: after dendritic cell vaccination, including at tumor progression/relapse. Germline V gene lookup returns CDR1 LNHNV and CDR2 YYDKDF (reference sequence). The CDR3 consists of 18 residues. V was clipped by 1 base and J by 2 bases; unmatched bases: 7. Notes on the study in general: TCR clonality showed no direct relationship with survival. Complete blood and tumor specimen sets were limited to few patients.

Sequencing was performed with immunoSEQ multiplex PCR; in TCRdb, only in-frame clones are kept and a portion is missing. This table has tens of thousands of clones, around 86% appearing once. This clonotype originated in a human donor with glioblastoma. The material was blood, obtained after dendritic cell vaccination. This chain uses TRBV15 with TRBJ2-6, with 8 bases aligning to TRBD1. CDR3 bases: TGTGCCACCAGCAGAGGCGGGACAGGACGCCCTGGGGCCAACGTCCTGACTTTC. Protein product: CATSRGGTGRPGANVLTF.